Described below is a single T cell receptor (beta chain) sequence and its context. These data originate in a study of blood T cells in healthy people across ages. CDR1 is GTSNPN and CDR2 is SVGIG in the germline V gene (reference sequence). V lost 0 bases to trimming and J lost 1 base; unmatched junction nucleotides: 14. This CDR3 is 18 amino acids long. A second about 6 to 12 cycle PCR used barcoded and J-beta primers. TCRdb independently ran MiXCR on the 5' RACE reads; one entry per CDR3 protein. This table has under 800,000 distinct CDR3 sequences, 43% appearing once. The source of this sequence is a woman aged 60-75 years in good health. The sequenced sample was blood. V usage is TRBV30 and J usage is TRBJ1-1; 7 bases map to TRBD1. This chain's CDR3 is CAWSVWVYRGSQNTEAFF. CDR3 DNA: TGTGCCTGGAGTGTATGGGTCTACAGGGGTTCCCAGAACACTGAAGCTTTCTTT.